Following are 19 T cell receptor beta chains from one sample sequenced in a study of blood T cell repertoires in COVID-19. The method was immunoSEQ multiplex PCR; TCRdb's version includes in-frame clones alone and lacks a portion of them. Among fewer than 600,000 clones listed, over 75% were seen once. Specimen: PBMCs or T cells enriched from blood (not recorded which). The receptors come from a woman in her thirties or forties who had recovered from COVID-19.

This chain connects TRBV7-9 to TRBJ1-6; D is uncertain. The V gene lost 0 bases and the J gene lost 4 bases, with 4 bases spanning the gap. Germline CDR1 SEHNR, CDR2 FQNEAQ (reference sequence). CDR3 length equals 14 residues. The CDR3 coding sequence is TGTGCCAGCAGCTTAGCCCGGTATAATTCACCCCTCCACTTT. Translated: CASSLARYNSPLHF.

Notes on this clone: The same CDR3 arises from other DNA sequences in this sample as well. The DNA for the CDR3 is TGTGCCAGCAGCCAAGAGGGCCAGGGGGGTAATTCACCCCTCCACTTT. Its protein product is CASSQEGQGGNSPLHF. J is TRBJ1-6 and V is TRBV3-1 (or the pseudogene TRBV3-2), with 7 bases aligning to TRBD1. This CDR3 has 16 amino acids. Germline V gives CDR1 LGHDT, CDR2 YNNKEL (reference sequence). The trim removed 0 bases at V and 6 bases at J, leaving 5 bases unmatched.

This clone was counted only a few times. The genes are TRBV11-3 and TRBJ1-1; 9 positions agree with TRBD1. There are 14 residues in the CDR3. Germline loops: CDR1 SGHNT, CDR2 YENEEA. Trimming cost V 8 bases and J 0 bases; bases outside gene matches: 4. CDR3 DNA sequence: TGTGCCAGCTCTAGGGACAGGGTGAACACTGAAGCTTTCTTT. Translating gives CASSRDRVNTEAFF.

V gene TRBV7-2 combines with J gene TRBJ2-7, with TRBD2 identical over 10 bases. Germline loops: CDR1 SGHTA, CDR2 FQGNSA. The V gene end was trimmed by 2 bases and the J gene end by 5 bases; junction bases not matched to a gene: 6. The CDR3 runs 15 residues. CDR3 loop: CASSLLSGRIHEQYF. For the CDR3, the DNA is TGTGCCAGCAGCTTACTTAGCGGGAGGATTCACGAGCAGTACTTC.

The CDR3 coding sequence is TGTGCCAGCAGCTTGGGTGGGGCCGGCACTGAAGCTTTCTTT. Translated, it gives CASSLGGAGTEAFF. V and J are TRBV5-4 and TRBJ1-1; maybe TRBD1 (5 bases). With 0 bases removed from V and 4 bases from J, the gap between germline ends came to 10 bases. From germline, CDR1 is SGHNT and CDR2 YYREEE (reference sequence). The CDR3 is 14 residues long.

The V call is TRBV5-1, the J call TRBJ2-7; D ambiguous. The CDR3 loop spans 13 amino acids. V was cut by 0 bases and J by 3 bases, with 7 bases left in between. Per the germline V gene, CDR1 is SGHRS and CDR2 is YFSETQ. Here the CDR3 reads CASSLGIYYEQYF. The CDR3 DNA reads TGCGCCAGCAGCTTGGGTATATACTACGAGCAGTACTTC.

The V and J genes are TRBV3-1 (or the pseudogene TRBV3-2) and TRBJ2-2; no definite D call. The CDR3 length is 14 residues. V shed 9 bases and J shed 0 bases, with 11 bases lying between them. Germline V lookup: CDR1 LGHDT, CDR2 YNNKEL (reference sequence). The chain's CDR3 is CASSRQANTGELFF. The CDR3 DNA sequence: TGTGCCAGTTCTCGGCAGGCGAACACCGGGGAGCTGTTTTTT.

This chain joins TRBV5-6 and TRBJ1-5, with 7 positions matching TRBD1. There are 17 residues in the CDR3. With 0 bases clipped from V and 7 bases from J, the junction kept 13 bases outside the gene matches. CDR1 is SGHDT, CDR2 YYEEEE, per germline. The CDR3 nucleotides are TGTGCCAGCAGCTTGGCCCCAGGCAGGGGGGTCGGGCAGCCCCAGCATTTT. It translates to CASSLAPGRGVGQPQHF.

This chain connects TRBV7-8 to TRBJ2-7; TRBD2 matches at 8 bases. The germline CDR1 and CDR2 sequences are SGHVS and FQNEAQ. After removal of 6 bases from V and 0 bases from J, the junction contained 7 bases not matched to a gene. There are 15 residues in the CDR3. In DNA, the CDR3 is TGTGCCAGCAGGACACTAGCGGCCAGCTCCTACGAGCAGTACTTC. The encoded protein is CASRTLAASSYEQYF.

The CDR3 DNA follows: TGTGCCAGCACCCCCACGACAGGGTCGAGTGGCTACACCTTC. Its translation is CASTPTTGSSGYTF. This sequence joins TRBV6-5 and TRBJ1-2, with TRBD1 matching 7 bases. CDR1 MNHEY and CDR2 SVGAGI come from the germline V gene. The CDR3 sequence is 14 residues long. The trim removed 7 bases at V and 7 bases at J, leaving 12 bases unmatched.

The sample holds one count of this clone. V and J are TRBV5-4 and TRBJ1-1, with D possibly being TRBD1 (6 bases). This CDR3 comprises 13 residues. V was pared by 5 bases and J by 5 bases, with 13 bases between. Germline lookup yields CDR1 SGHNT and CDR2 YYREEE (reference sequence). DNA for the CDR3: TGTGCCAGCAGTTCACAGGGCGGGACTGAAGCTTTCTTT. This encodes CASSSQGGTEAFF. The full variable domain, in which reference TRBV5-4 and TRBJ1-1 provide the parts outside the CDR3, is ETGVTQSPTHLIKTRGQQVTLRCSSQSGHNTVSWYQQALGQGPQFIFQYYREEENGRGNFPPRFSGLQFPNYSSELNVNALELDDSALYLCASSSQGGTEAFFGQGTRLTVV.

V gene TRBV7-9 combines with J gene TRBJ2-1, with 8 bases lining up with TRBD2. In germline, CDR1 is SEHNR, CDR2 FQNEAQ (reference sequence). This CDR3 spans 16 amino acids. Trimming at V came to 2 bases and at J to 5 bases, leaving 8 bases not matched to a gene. In DNA, the CDR3 is TGTGCCAGCAGCTTACGACGACTAGCGCGCGACAATGAGCAGTTCTTC. It yields the protein CASSLRRLARDNEQFF.

This clone was seen only once. The J gene is TRBJ1-1, the V gene TRBV9; tentatively, D is TRBD1 (6 bases). Germline V gene sequence: CDR1 SGDLS, CDR2 YYNGEE. Trimming removed 3 bases at V and 0 bases at J, with 6 bases between. The CDR3 is 13 amino acids. CDR3 sequence: CASSGTVNTEAFF. The CDR3 nucleotides are TGTGCCAGCAGCGGGACAGTGAACACTGAAGCTTTCTTT.

This rearrangement joins TRBV6-2 or TRBV6-3 to TRBJ2-3; 7 bases agree with TRBD2. V shed 5 bases, J shed 1 base, and the junction held 6 bases outside the gene matches. Germline V CDR1 and CDR2: MNHEY, SVGEGT. The CDR3 has 15 amino acids. In DNA form, the CDR3 reads TGTGCCAGCAGTCCCCAAACTAGCGGCACAGATACGCAGTATTTT. Translating it yields CASSPQTSGTDTQYF.

The chain links TRBV6-5 to TRBJ2-2; 10 bases are a match to TRBD1. This CDR3 region has 15 residues. V lost 5 bases, J lost 7 bases, and 7 bases stayed unmatched. CDR1 and CDR2 (germline): MNHEY, SVGAGI. CDR3 amino acids: CASSRGTGDVGELFF. The CDR3 DNA sequence: TGTGCCAGCAGTCGGGGGACAGGGGACGTCGGGGAGCTGTTTTTT.

A few counts support this clone. The J gene is TRBJ1-1, the V gene TRBV7-2, with unresolved D. There are 13 residues in the CDR3. With 3 bases removed from V and 3 bases from J, the gap between germline ends came to 8 bases. Looked up from germline, CDR1 is SGHTA and CDR2 is FQGNSA. The CDR3 region is CASSLSRDTEAFF. In DNA, the CDR3 is TGTGCCAGCAGCTTGAGTCGGGACACTGAAGCTTTCTTT.

In its sample, this clone was seen a few times. The rearrangement joins TRBV5-8 to TRBJ1-5; 7 bases fit TRBD1. J gave up 7 bases and V 4 bases, and 8 bases lay outside the gene matches. The CDR3 covers 14 residues. Per the germline V gene, CDR1 is SGHTS and CDR2 is YDEGEE. CDR3 residues: CASSHRTGGQPQHF. Written as DNA, the CDR3 is TGTGCCAGCAGCCACCGGACAGGAGGCCAGCCCCAGCATTTT.

The genes are TRBV29-1 and TRBJ1-2, with 7 bases identical to TRBD1. Per germline, CDR1 SQVTM and CDR2 ANQGSEA. V gave up 5 bases and J gave up 8 bases; unmatched junction bases: 11. The CDR3 spans 13 residues. Here the CDR3 reads CSVLLRDRWGYTF. The CDR3 region has the DNA TGCAGCGTTTTACTCCGGGACAGATGGGGCTACACCTTC.

The chain has TRBV6-1 and TRBJ2-5; TRBD2 aligns across 10 bases. The CDR3 sequence is 14 residues long. CDR1 and CDR2 (germline): MNHNS, SASEGT. J gave up 5 bases and V 3 bases, and 3 bases lay outside the gene matches. The CDR3 sequence: CASSDSGRRETQYF. CDR3 DNA sequence: TGTGCCAGCAGTGATAGCGGGAGGAGGGAGACCCAGTACTTC.